A single sample gave rise to the 19 T cell receptor beta chains below, sequenced in a study of shared clonotypes between healthy human individuals. Some clones are missing from TCRdb's copy, which holds only in-frame ones; the method was immunoSEQ multiplex PCR. The table lists 520,000 or so clones, approximately 85% of them singletons. The sample was PBMCs. These receptors originate from a woman in her forties in good health. Some clones in this sample may be carry-over from other donors' samples.

The V gene is TRBV5-1, the J gene TRBJ2-3; D not resolved. CDR1 and CDR2 (germline): SGHRS, YFSETQ. V lost 0 bases and J lost 0, with 8 bases in between. The CDR3 is 15 residues long. This CDR3 reads CASSLVGISTDTQYF. Here the CDR3 DNA reads TGCGCCAGCAGCTTGGTTGGAATAAGCACAGATACGCAGTATTTT.

The chain carries TRBV14 and TRBJ2-1; 8 bases map to TRBD1. Germline assignment: CDR1 SGHDN and CDR2 FVKESK. The CDR3 is 15 residues long. V trimming: 4 bases; J trimming: 6 bases; junction bases outside the gene matches: 8. The CDR3 loop reads CASSRGQGLSNEQFF. The DNA for the CDR3 is TGTGCCAGCAGCCGCGGACAGGGTTTAAGCAATGAGCAGTTCTTC. The entire variable domain, with the rest obtained from reference TRBV14 and TRBJ2-1, is as follows: EAGVTQFPSHSVIEKGQTVTLRCDPISGHDNLYWYRRVMGKEIKFLLHFVKESKQDESGMPNNRFLAERTGGTYSTLKVQPAELEDSGVYFCASSRGQGLSNEQFFGPGTRLTVL.

V gene TRBV5-1 combines with J gene TRBJ2-1; D is ambiguous. The CDR3 consists of 16 residues. Germline values: CDR1 SGHRS, CDR2 YFSETQ. V was clipped by 3 bases and J by 0 bases, with 13 bases between them. CDR3 DNA: TGCGCCAGCAGCTCCGTAGCCGAGAGCTCCTACAATGAGCAGTTCTTC. Translation: CASSSVAESSYNEQFF.

The chain couples TRBV6-6 to TRBJ2-7, with TRBD1 matching 10 bases. The CDR3 is 14 residues long. V trimming: 5 bases; J trimming: 7 bases; junction bases outside the gene matches: 8. Germline assignment: CDR1 MNHNY and CDR2 SVGAGI (reference sequence). The CDR3, as DNA: TGTGCCAGCAGTCCAAGGACAGGGGGACGAGAGCAGTACTTC. Protein: CASSPRTGGREQYF.

This clone is labeled medium-sized. The rearrangement links TRBV5-8 to TRBJ2-7; D gene ambiguous. Trimming took 4 bases from V and 6 from J, leaving 14 bases between them. This CDR3 comprises 13 residues. Per germline, CDR1 SGHTS and CDR2 YDEGEE. The CDR3 coding sequence is TGTGCCAGCAGCCCGACCCGTTGGACCGAGCAGTACTTC. Amino acid sequence: CASSPTRWTEQYF.

This clone has only one observation. The chain uses TRBV5-1 and TRBJ2-2; the D gene could be TRBD1 or TRBD2 (5 bases each). The CDR3 loop spans 15 amino acids. Trimming removed 6 bases at V and 7 bases at J, with 19 bases between. Per germline, CDR1 SGHRS and CDR2 YFSETQ. Here the CDR3 reads CASIPGNGMGGELFF. CDR3 nucleotide sequence: TGCGCCAGCATCCCAGGGAACGGGATGGGCGGGGAGCTGTTTTTT.

This chain links TRBV7-2 with TRBJ2-1; tentatively, D is TRBD2 (5 bases). V dropped 1 base and J dropped 0 bases, with 16 bases sitting between them. This CDR3 is built from 18 residues. Per germline, CDR1 SGHTA and CDR2 FQGNSA. The CDR3 region is CASSLVPWRRSSYNEQFF. DNA for the CDR3: TGTGCCAGCAGCTTAGTTCCTTGGCGGAGGAGCTCCTACAATGAGCAGTTCTTC. Full variable domain (missing parts from reference TRBV7-2 and TRBJ2-1): GAGVSQSPSNKVTEKGKDVELRCDPISGHTALYWYRQSLGQGLEFLIYFQGNSAPDKSGLPSDRFSAERTGGSVSTLTIQRTQQEDSAVYLCASSLVPWRRSSYNEQFFGPGTRLTVL.

V and J are TRBV7-2 and TRBJ2-1; 11 nucleotides match TRBD2. Germline-derived CDR1 and CDR2 are SGHTA and FQGNSA. The CDR3 contains 15 residues. Trimming removed 5 bases from V and 5 bases from J; junction bases left unmatched: 5. CDR3 in amino acids: CASSPTSGSDNEQFF. The CDR3 DNA is TGTGCCAGCAGCCCAACTAGCGGGAGTGACAATGAGCAGTTCTTC.

The chain recombines TRBV10-2 with TRBJ2-7; 8 nucleotides align to TRBD2. Trimming removed 8 bases from V and 9 bases from J; junction bases left unmatched: 12. The CDR3 covers 13 residues. CDR1 WSHSY and CDR2 SAAADI come from the germline V gene. CDR3 nucleotides: TGCGCCAGCGGCGGAGCGGGAGAGGGCGGGCAGTACTTC. This translates into CASGGAGEGGQYF.

The gene calls are TRBV11-2 and TRBJ2-2, with D possibly matching TRBD2 (6 bases). This CDR3 comprises 16 residues. Germline lookup yields CDR1 SGHAT and CDR2 FQNNGV. The V end was cut by 6 bases, the J end by 2 bases, with 16 bases between. CDR3 DNA: TGTGCCAGCAGACGGCCGGGACTGCTAAACACCGGGGAGCTGTTTTTT. The encoded protein is CASRRPGLLNTGELFF.

The V call is TRBV19, the J call TRBJ2-3; a possible D gene is TRBD2 (6 bases). The CDR3 is made up of 17 amino acids. Germline V CDR1 and CDR2: LNHDA, SQIVND (reference sequence). Deletions cut 2 bases from V and 1 base from J, with 16 bases between. The CDR3 sequence: CASSITLTRLGTDTQYF. CDR3 DNA sequence: TGTGCCAGTAGTATAACGCTGACTAGGTTGGGCACAGATACGCAGTATTTT. The full variable domain, with the rest looked up from reference TRBV19 and TRBJ2-3, is DGGITQSPKYLFRKEGQNVTLSCEQNLNHDAMYWYRQDPGQGLRLIYYSQIVNDFQKGDIAEGYSVSREKKESFPLTVTSAQKNPTAFYLCASSITLTRLGTDTQYFGPGTRLTVL.

Only a few counts were recorded for this clone. This CDR3 reads CAWSRYPFSYEQYF. CDR3 in DNA: TGTGCCTGGAGTCGGTACCCCTTCTCCTACGAGCAGTACTTC. V and J are TRBV30 and TRBJ2-7; D not certain. Germline V lookup: CDR1 GTSNPN, CDR2 SVGIG (reference sequence). CDR3 length equals 14 residues. V lost 2 bases and J 0 bases, leaving 11 bases between the germline ends.

V usage is TRBV6-4 and J usage is TRBJ2-1, with 10 bases identical to TRBD2. V trimming: 5 bases; J trimming: 4 bases; junction bases outside the gene matches: 2. Germline V gives CDR1 MRHNA, CDR2 SNTAGT. This CDR3 has 14 residues. CDR3 in DNA: TGTGCCAGCAGTCCGGGACTAGCGTACAATGAGCAGTTCTTC. It specifies CASSPGLAYNEQFF.

The chain couples TRBV19 to TRBJ2-4; maybe TRBD2 (5 bases). Germline V gives CDR1 LNHDA, CDR2 SQIVND (reference sequence). The CDR3 contains 13 residues. Trimming took off 1 base at V and 6 bases at J, with 7 bases between the two ends. Here the CDR3 reads CASSIGRANIQYF. Here the CDR3 DNA reads TGTGCCAGTAGTATAGGGCGGGCAAACATTCAGTACTTC.

DNA for the CDR3: TGTGCCAGCAGCCAAGTTGGAGGAGGGTCTAGATATGGCTACACCTTC. It translates to CASSQVGGGSRYGYTF. The V call is TRBV4-2, the J call TRBJ1-2; D unclear. Germline loops: CDR1 LGHNA, CDR2 YNFKEQ. The CDR3 is 16 amino acids. V was cut by 1 base and J by 5 bases, with 17 bases left in between.

The chain uses TRBV14 and TRBJ2-3; TRBD2 matches 10 bases. The V segment lost 0 bases and the J segment 2 bases; nucleotides outside the gene matches: 5. The CDR3 is 17 amino acids. Germline values: CDR1 SGHDN, CDR2 FVKESK. The CDR3 DNA reads as TGTGCCAGCAGCCAAGATCTAGCGGGAGCTTCCACAGATACGCAGTATTTT. Residues: CASSQDLAGASTDTQYF.

The V call is TRBV7-2, the J call TRBJ1-4; 9 bases match TRBD1. This CDR3 spans 17 amino acids. Germline V CDR1 and CDR2: SGHTA, FQGNSA. The trim removed 5 bases at V and 1 base at J, leaving 8 bases unmatched. CDR3 sequence reads: CASSPGTGRGTNEKLFF. The DNA for the CDR3 is TGTGCCAGCAGCCCAGGGACAGGGCGTGGAACTAATGAAAAACTGTTTTTT.

The chain has TRBV10-3 and TRBJ2-1, with 10 positions matching TRBD1. The CDR3 totals 16 residues. Trimming removed 4 bases from V and 1 base from J; junction bases left unmatched: 4. Germline loops: CDR1 ENHRY, CDR2 SYGVKD. This chain's CDR3 is CAISGPGQGSYNEQFF. For the CDR3, the DNA is TGTGCCATCAGTGGACCGGGACAGGGGTCCTACAATGAGCAGTTCTTC.

This chain links TRBV7-8 with TRBJ2-7; the match to TRBD2 covers 9 bases. The junction had 5 bases not matched to a gene; V was cut back by 4 bases and J by 1 base. The germline CDR1 and CDR2 sequences are SGHVS and FQNEAQ. CDR3 length equals 15 residues. The CDR3 DNA follows: TGTGCCAGCAGCTCGTATAGCGGGAGTTCCTACGAGCAGTACTTC. This encodes CASSSYSGSSYEQYF.